This T cell receptor (beta chain) was observed in a study of cytomegalovirus exposure and HLA in healthy donors. As for the study in general: Most donors, roughly 77% of 398 genotyped, fell in the Caucasian-associated ancestry cluster. The study's findings and limits: A prior analysis recorded that most TCR beta V segments were productive about 87% or about 30% of the time. The study had only CMV serostatus as immune exposure information.

A multiplex PCR was run with 60 Vbeta primers and 13 Jbeta primers. In the source study's methods: In a later analysis, of roughly 73 million unique beta chains, roughly 9.9 million appeared in at least two donors. TCRdb's copy holds only in-frame clones and misses some; the assay was immunoSEQ multiplex PCR. V and J calls and clone size are given by that table; D and trimming were obtained from the DNA. The sample yields under 200,000 clones, around 77% seen once. Germline V CDR1 and CDR2: SGHTA, FQGNSA. The length of the CDR3 is 13 residues. The ends lost 5 bases at V and 6 bases at J; junction bases unmatched: 2. Comments on this clone: Its antigen is as yet unknown.

The chain joins TRBV7-2 to TRBJ2-2; 8 nucleotides agree with TRBD2. The TCR comes from a man aged 60-69 years in good health and CMV-seronegative. Sequencing was performed on PBMCs. The chain's CDR3 is CASSPGLAGELFF. CDR3 in DNA: TGTGCCAGCAGCCCGGGACTAGCCGGGGAGCTGTTTTTT.